This T cell receptor (beta chain) was sequenced in a study of blood T cell repertoires in COVID-19. The wider study: The United States, Italy and Spain provided the acute and convalescent COVID-19 samples.

Sequencing used immunoSEQ multiplex PCR; TCRdb keeps in-frame clones, though not all of them. In the table there are over 100,000 clones, 70% to 90% of which are singletons. Germline CDR1 WSHSY, CDR2 SAAADI. V gave up 6 bases and J gave up 0 bases, with 16 bases separating them. The CDR3 spans 16 residues. The sequence came from a man in his fifties with acute or convalescent COVID-19. The chain joins TRBV10-2 to TRBJ2-3; tentative D call: TRBD1 (6 bases). The sequenced sample consisted of peripheral blood. The CDR3 protein is CASRGDRLFSTDTQYF. For the CDR3, the DNA is TGCGCCAGCAGGGGAGACAGGCTCTTTAGCACAGATACGCAGTATTTT.